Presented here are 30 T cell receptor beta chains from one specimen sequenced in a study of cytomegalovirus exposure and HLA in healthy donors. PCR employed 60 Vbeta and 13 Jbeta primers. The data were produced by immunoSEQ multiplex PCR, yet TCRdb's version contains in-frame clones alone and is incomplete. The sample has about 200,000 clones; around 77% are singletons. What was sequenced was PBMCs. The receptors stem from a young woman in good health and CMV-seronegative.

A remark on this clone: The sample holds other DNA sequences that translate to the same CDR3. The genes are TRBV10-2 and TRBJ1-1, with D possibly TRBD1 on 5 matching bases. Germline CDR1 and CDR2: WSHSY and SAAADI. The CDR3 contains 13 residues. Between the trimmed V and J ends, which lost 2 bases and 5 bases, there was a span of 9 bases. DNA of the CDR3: TGCGCCAGCAGTGAGCAGGGAGGGACTGAAGCTTTCTTT. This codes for CASSEQGGTEAFF.

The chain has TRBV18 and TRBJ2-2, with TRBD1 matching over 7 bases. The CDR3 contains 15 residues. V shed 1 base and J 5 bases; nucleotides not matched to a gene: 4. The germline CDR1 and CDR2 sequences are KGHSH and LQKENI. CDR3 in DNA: TGTGCCAGCTCACCACTAACAGGGGAAACCGGGGAGCTGTTTTTT. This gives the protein CASSPLTGETGELFF.

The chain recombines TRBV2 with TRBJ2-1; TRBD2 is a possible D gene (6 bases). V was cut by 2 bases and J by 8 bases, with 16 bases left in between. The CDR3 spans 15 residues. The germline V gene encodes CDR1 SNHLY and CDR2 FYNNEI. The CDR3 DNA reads TGTGCCAGCAGTGAATGGGGACTCAGTAACGATGAGCAGTTCTTC. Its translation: CASSEWGLSNDEQFF.

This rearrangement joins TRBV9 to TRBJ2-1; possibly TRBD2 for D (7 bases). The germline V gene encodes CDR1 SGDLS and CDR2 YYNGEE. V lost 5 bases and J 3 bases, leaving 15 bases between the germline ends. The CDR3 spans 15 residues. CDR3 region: CASSEGGARYNEQFF. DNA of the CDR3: TGTGCCAGCAGTGAGGGGGGGGCCCGCTACAATGAGCAGTTCTTC.

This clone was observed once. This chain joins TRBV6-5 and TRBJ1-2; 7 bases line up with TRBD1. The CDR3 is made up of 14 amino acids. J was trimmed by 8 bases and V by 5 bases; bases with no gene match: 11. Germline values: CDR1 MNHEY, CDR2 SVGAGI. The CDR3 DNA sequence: TGTGCCAGCAGTGGCCTGGAGGGGGCAGGAGGCTACACCTTC. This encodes CASSGLEGAGGYTF.

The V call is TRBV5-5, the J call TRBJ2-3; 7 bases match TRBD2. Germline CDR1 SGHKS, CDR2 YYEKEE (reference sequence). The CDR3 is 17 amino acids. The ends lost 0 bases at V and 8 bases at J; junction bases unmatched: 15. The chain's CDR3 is CASSLAGPGGLGGTQYF. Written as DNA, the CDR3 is TGTGCCAGCAGCTTGGCCGGGCCGGGAGGCCTCGGGGGTACGCAGTATTTT.

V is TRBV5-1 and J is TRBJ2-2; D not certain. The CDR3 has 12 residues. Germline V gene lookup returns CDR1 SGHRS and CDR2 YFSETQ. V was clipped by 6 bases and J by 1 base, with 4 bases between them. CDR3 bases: TGCGCCAGCAACGGGAACACCGGGGAGCTGTTTTTT. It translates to CASNGNTGELFF.

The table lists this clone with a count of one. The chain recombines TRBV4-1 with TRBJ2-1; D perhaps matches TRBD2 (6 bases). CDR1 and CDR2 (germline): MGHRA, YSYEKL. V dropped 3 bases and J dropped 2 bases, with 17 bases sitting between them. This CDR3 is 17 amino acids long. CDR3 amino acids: CASSQRIAVGTYNEQFF. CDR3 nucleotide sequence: TGCGCCAGCAGCCAGAGAATAGCGGTCGGCACCTACAATGAGCAGTTCTTC.

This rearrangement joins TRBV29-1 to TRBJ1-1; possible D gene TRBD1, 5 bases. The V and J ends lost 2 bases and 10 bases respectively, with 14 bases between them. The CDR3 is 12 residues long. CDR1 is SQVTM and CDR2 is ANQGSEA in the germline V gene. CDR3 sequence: CSVEWGGRRAFF. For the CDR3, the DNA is TGCAGCGTTGAATGGGGGGGAAGAAGAGCTTTCTTT.

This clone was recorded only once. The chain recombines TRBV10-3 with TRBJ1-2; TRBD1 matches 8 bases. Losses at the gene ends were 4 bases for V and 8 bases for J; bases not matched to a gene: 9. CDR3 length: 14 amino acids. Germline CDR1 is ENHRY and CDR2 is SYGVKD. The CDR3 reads CAISAGRTGNGYTF. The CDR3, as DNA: TGTGCCATCAGTGCGGGGAGGACAGGGAACGGCTACACCTTC.

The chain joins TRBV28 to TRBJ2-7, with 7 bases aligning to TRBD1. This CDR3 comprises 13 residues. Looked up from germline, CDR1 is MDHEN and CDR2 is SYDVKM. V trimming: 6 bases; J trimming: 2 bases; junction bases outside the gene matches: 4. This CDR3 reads CASRTGTAYEQYF. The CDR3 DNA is TGTGCCAGCAGGACAGGGACCGCCTACGAGCAGTACTTC.

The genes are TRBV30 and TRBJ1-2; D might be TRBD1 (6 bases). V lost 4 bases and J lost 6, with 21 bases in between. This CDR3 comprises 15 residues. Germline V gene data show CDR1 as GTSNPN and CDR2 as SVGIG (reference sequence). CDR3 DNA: TGTGCCTGGAATGAAGGCGACACAGGGAGCGATGGCTACACCTTC. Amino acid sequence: CAWNEGDTGSDGYTF.

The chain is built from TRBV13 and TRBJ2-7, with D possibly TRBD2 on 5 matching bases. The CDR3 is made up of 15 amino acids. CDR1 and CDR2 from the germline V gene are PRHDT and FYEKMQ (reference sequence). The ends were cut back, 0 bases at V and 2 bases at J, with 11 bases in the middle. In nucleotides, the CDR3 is TGTGCCAGCAGCTTAGGTGGGGAGTTACCCTACGAGCAGTACTTC. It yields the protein CASSLGGELPYEQYF.

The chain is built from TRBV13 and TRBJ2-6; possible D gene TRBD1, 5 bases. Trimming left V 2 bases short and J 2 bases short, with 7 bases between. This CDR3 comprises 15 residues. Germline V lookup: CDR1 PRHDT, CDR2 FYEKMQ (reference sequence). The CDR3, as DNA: TGTGCCAGCAGCTTAAGGGGCGCTGGGGCCAACGTCCTGACTTTC. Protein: CASSLRGAGANVLTF.

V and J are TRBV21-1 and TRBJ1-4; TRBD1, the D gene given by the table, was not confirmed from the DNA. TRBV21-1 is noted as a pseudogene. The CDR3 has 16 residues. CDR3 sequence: CASSKVGQGGGEKLFF. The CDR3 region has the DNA TGTGCCAGCAGCAAAGTTGGACAGGGGGGAGGTGAAAAACTGTTTTTT.

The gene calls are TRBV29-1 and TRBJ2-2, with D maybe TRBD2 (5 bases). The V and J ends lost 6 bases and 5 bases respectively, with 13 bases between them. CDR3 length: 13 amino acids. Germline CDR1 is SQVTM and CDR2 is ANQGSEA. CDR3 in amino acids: CSVIARRTGELFF. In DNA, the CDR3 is TGCAGCGTAATCGCAAGGAGGACCGGGGAGCTGTTTTTT.

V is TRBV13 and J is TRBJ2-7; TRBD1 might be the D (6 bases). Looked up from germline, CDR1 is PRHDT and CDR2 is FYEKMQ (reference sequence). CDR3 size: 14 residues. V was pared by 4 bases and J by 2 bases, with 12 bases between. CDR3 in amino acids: CASSSQQGAYEQYF. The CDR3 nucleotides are TGTGCCAGCAGCTCACAACAGGGAGCCTACGAGCAGTACTTC.

The CDR3 sequence: CASSPIIAGDSGANVLTF. In nucleotides, the CDR3 is TGTGCCAGCTCACCGATTATCGCCGGGGACTCTGGGGCCAACGTCCTGACTTTC. The V call is TRBV18, the J call TRBJ2-6, with a tentative D call TRBD2 (5 bases). Trimming pared 3 bases from V and 0 bases from J, leaving 15 bases between. Germline loops: CDR1 KGHSH, CDR2 LQKENI. This CDR3 spans 18 amino acids.

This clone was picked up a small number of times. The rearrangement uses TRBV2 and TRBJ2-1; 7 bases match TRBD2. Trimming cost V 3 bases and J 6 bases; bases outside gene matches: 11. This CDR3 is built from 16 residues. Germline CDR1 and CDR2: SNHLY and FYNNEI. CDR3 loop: CASSESSGSRGNEQFF. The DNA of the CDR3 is TGTGCCAGCAGTGAGAGTAGCGGGTCCCGGGGCAATGAGCAGTTCTTC.

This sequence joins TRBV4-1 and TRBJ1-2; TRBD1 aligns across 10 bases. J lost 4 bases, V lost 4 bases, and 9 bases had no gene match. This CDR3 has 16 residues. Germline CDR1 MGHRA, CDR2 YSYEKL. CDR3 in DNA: TGCGCCAGCAGCCTAGCGGGACAGGGGACTGCCTATGGCTACACCTTC. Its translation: CASSLAGQGTAYGYTF.

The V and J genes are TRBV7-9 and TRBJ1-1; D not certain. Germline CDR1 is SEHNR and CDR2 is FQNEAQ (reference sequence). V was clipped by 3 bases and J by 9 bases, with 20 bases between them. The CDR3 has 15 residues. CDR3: CASSFPLAIEGKAFF. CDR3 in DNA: TGTGCCAGCAGCTTTCCTTTGGCGATTGAGGGTAAAGCTTTCTTT.

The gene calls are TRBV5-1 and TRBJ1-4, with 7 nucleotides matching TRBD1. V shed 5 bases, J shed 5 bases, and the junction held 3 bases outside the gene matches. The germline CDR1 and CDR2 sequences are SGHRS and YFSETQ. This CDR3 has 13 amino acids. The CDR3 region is CASREQGNEKLFF. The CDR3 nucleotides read TGCGCCAGCAGGGAACAGGGGAATGAAAAACTGTTTTTT. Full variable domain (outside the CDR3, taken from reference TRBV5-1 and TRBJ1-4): KAGVTQTPRYLIKTRGQQVTLSCSPISGHRSVSWYQQTPGQGLQFLFEYFSETQRNKGNFPGRFSGRQFSNSRSEMNVSTLELGDSALYLCASREQGNEKLFFGSGTQLSVL.

The CDR3 sequence is CASSFQGANSGNTIYF. CDR3 bases: TGCGCCAGCAGCTTCCAGGGGGCCAACTCTGGAAACACCATATATTTT. V is TRBV5-1 and J is TRBJ1-3; TRBD1 matches at 8 bases. The CDR3 runs to 16 residues. CDR1 is SGHRS, CDR2 YFSETQ, per germline. With 2 bases clipped from V and 0 bases from J, the junction kept 4 bases outside the gene matches.

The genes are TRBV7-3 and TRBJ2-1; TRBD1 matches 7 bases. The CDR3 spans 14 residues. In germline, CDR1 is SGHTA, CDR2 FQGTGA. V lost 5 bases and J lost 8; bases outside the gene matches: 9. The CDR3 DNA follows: TGTGCCAGCAGCCACCGGGACAGAAAAGATGAGCAGTTCTTC. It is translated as CASSHRDRKDEQFF.

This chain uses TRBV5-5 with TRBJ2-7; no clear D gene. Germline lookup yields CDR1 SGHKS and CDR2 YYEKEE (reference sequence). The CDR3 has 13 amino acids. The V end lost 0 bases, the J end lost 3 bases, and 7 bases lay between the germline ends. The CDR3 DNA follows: TGTGCCAGCAGCTTGGCGCGTTACTACGAGCAGTACTTC. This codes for CASSLARYYEQYF.

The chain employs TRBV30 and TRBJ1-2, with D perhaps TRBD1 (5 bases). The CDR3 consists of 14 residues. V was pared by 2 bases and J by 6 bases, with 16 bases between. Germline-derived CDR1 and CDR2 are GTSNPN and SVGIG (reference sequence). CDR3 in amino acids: CAWSRGGKANGYTF. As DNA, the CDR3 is TGTGCCTGGAGTCGCGGGGGAAAAGCTAATGGCTACACCTTC.

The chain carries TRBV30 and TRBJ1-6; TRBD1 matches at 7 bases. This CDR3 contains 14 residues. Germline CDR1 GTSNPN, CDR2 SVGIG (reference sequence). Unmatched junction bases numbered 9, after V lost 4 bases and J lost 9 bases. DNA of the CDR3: TGTGCCTGGACCAAGGGGGCTTTCGGTTCACCCCTCCACTTT. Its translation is CAWTKGAFGSPLHF. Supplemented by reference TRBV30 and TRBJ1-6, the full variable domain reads SQTIHQWPATLVQPVGSPLSLECTVEGTSNPNLYWYRQAAGRGLQLLFYSVGIGQISSEVPQNLSASRPQDRQFILSSKKLLLSDSGFYLCAWTKGAFGSPLHFGNGTRLTVT.

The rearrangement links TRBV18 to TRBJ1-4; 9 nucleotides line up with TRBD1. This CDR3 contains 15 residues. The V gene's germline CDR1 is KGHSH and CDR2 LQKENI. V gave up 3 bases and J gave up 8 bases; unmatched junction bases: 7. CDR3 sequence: CASSPPGQGLEKLFF. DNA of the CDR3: TGTGCCAGCTCACCTCCGGGACAGGGTCTGGAAAAACTGTTTTTT.

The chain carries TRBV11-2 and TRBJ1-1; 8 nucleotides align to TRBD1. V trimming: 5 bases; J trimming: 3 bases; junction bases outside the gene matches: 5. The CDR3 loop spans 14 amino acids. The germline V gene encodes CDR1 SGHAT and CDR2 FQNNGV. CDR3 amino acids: CASSPTGGYTEAFF. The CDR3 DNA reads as TGTGCCAGCAGCCCCACAGGGGGATACACTGAAGCTTTCTTT. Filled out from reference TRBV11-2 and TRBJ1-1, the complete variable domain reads EAGVAQSPRYKIIEKRQSVAFWCNPISGHATLYWYQQILGQGPKLLIQFQNNGVVDDSQLPKDRFSAERLKGVDSTLKIQPAKLEDSAVYLCASSPTGGYTEAFFGQGTRLTVV.

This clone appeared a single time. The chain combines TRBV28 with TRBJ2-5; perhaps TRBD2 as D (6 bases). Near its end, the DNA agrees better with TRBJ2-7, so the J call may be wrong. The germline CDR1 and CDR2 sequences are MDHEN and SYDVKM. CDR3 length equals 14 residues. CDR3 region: CASSGRPYSYEQYF. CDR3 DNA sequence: TGTGCCAGCAGTGGGAGGCCCTACTCCTACGAGCAGTACTTC.